This T cell receptor (beta chain) was recorded in a study of cytomegalovirus exposure and HLA in healthy donors. Study as a whole: Inside one of the first data releases sat about 85 million unique TCRs taken from HLA-typed donors.

It was with 60 Vbeta and 13 Jbeta primers that the PCR ran. Assay used: immunoSEQ multiplex PCR; TCRdb lists only in-frame clones, some missing. Of some 140,000 clones in the sample, 50% to 75% were seen once. Study outcomes and limitations: Accounts indicate the classifier identified cytomegalovirus status with strong specificity and sensitivity.

As regards this clone: The antigen is undetermined.

Per germline, CDR1 SGHTA and CDR2 FQGNSA. The CDR3 runs 14 residues. Trimming stripped 5 bases from V and 6 bases from J, with 13 bases between. The sample taken for sequencing was PBMCs. The chain recombines TRBV7-2 with TRBJ2-2; a weak D match, TRBD1 (8 bases). The source of this sequence is a middle-aged woman in good health and CMV-seronegative. The CDR3 reads CASSRTGRAGELFF. In DNA form, the CDR3 reads TGTGCCAGCAGCCGGACAGGGAGGGCCGGGGAGCTGTTTTTT.